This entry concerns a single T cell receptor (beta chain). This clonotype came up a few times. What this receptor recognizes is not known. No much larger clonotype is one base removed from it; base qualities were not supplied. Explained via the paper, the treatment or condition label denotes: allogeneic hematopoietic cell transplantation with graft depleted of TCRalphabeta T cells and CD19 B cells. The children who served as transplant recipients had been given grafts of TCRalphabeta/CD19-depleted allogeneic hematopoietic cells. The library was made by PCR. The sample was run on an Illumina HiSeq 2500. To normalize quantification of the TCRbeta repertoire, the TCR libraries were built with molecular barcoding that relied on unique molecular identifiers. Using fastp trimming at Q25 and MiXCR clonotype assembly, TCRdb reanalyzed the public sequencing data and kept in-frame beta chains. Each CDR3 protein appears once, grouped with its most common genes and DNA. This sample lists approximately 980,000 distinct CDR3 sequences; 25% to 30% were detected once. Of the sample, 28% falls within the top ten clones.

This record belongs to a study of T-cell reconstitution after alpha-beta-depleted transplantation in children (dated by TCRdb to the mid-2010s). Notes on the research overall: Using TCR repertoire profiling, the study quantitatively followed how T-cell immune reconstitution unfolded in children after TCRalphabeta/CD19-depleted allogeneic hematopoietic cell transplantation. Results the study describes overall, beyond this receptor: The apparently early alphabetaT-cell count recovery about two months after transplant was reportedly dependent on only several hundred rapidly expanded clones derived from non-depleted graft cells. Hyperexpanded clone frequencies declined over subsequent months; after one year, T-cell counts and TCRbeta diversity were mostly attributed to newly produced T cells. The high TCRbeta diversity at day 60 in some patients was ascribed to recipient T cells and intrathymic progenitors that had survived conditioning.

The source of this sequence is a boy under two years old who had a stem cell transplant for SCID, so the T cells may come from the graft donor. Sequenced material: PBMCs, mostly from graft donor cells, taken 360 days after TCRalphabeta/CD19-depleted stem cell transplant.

The CDR3: CASSLWGFTDTQYF. The bases read TGTGCCAGCAGTTTGTGGGGCTTCACAGATACGCAGTATTTT. The V and J genes are TRBV12-3 or TRBV12-4 and TRBJ2-3; the D gene is possibly TRBD1, with 5 bases matching. From its cysteine to its phenylalanine, the CDR3 spans 14 amino acids. Left in the record is the CDR3 DNA by itself, 42 bases read in frame from the first base. V is reduced by 3 bases and J by 2 bases, leaving a spacing of 9 bases between them.